The 25 T cell receptor beta chains reported below all come from one sample, sequenced in a study of T cells after yellow fever vaccination. TCRdb reanalysed the 5' RACE reads using MiXCR and keeps one entry per CDR3 protein. The sample lists some 120,000 distinct CDR3 sequences, about 15% occurring once. Here the sequenced sample was CD8+ T cells sorted from PBMCs, taken 5 days after the yellow fever booster vaccination. Receptors were obtained from a man aged 18 to 35 who received the YFV17D yellow fever vaccine.

The rearrangement uses TRBV5-1 and TRBJ2-1; the match to TRBD2 covers 8 bases. This CDR3 is built from 16 residues. CDR1 and CDR2 (germline): SGHRS, YFSETQ. Trimming removed 2 bases from V and 9 bases from J; junction bases left unmatched: 13. As DNA, the CDR3 is TGCGCCAGCAGCTTTCGGGGGGGCCGAGTTTTAGGTGAGCAGTTCTTC. Amino acids: CASSFRGGRVLGEQFF.

The chain couples TRBV12-3 or TRBV12-4 to TRBJ2-2, with a possible D match to TRBD2 (6 bases). Trimming cost V 6 bases and J 7 bases, with 18 bases left between them. The CDR3 spans 15 residues. CDR3 loop: CASSPTVLGGGELFF. CDR3 bases: TGTGCCAGCAGCCCTACCGTCCTGGGAGGCGGGGAGCTGTTTTTT.

V is TRBV7-9 and J is TRBJ1-1; D may be TRBD1 (6 bases). The CDR3 consists of 15 residues. CDR1 and CDR2 (germline): SEHNR, FQNEAQ (reference sequence). V shed 2 bases and J shed 3 bases, with 13 bases lying between them. The CDR3 sequence: CASSLSQGWDTEAFF. The CDR3 DNA is TGTGCCAGCAGCTTAAGTCAGGGGTGGGACACTGAAGCTTTCTTT.

The chain uses TRBV15 and TRBJ1-1; unclear D gene. The ends were cut back, 0 bases at V and 1 base at J, with 6 bases in the middle. There are 14 residues in the CDR3. Germline assignment: CDR1 LNHNV and CDR2 YYDKDF (reference sequence). CDR3 amino acids: CATSRDYRNTEAFF. The CDR3 nucleotides are TGTGCCACCAGCAGAGATTACAGGAACACTGAAGCTTTCTTT.

The chain carries TRBV27 and TRBJ2-5, with TRBD2 matching over 8 bases. The V gene's germline CDR1 is MNHEY and CDR2 SMNVEV (reference sequence). The CDR3 totals 14 residues. After removal of 2 bases from V and 4 bases from J, the junction contained 3 bases not matched to a gene. CDR3 nucleotide sequence: TGTGCCAGCAGTTTACGGCTAGCGGGAGAGACCCAGTACTTC. Its translation is CASSLRLAGETQYF.

The chain recombines TRBV5-6 with TRBJ2-7; D possibly matches TRBD1 or TRBD2 (6 bases each). Trimming removed 6 bases from V and 0 bases from J, with 22 bases in between. Germline V gene data show CDR1 as SGHDT and CDR2 as YYEEEE. The CDR3 spans 17 residues. The CDR3 region is CASTFHRGPKSSYEQYV. The CDR3 bases are TGTGCCAGCACCTTTCATCGGGGGCCTAAAAGCTCCTACGAGCAGTACGTC.

In its sample, this clonotype was seen many times. This sequence joins TRBV5-1 and TRBJ1-4; D unclear. This CDR3 region has 13 residues. The germline gives CDR1 SGHRS, CDR2 YFSETQ. V lost 1 base and J 8 bases, leaving 9 bases between the germline ends. The CDR3 DNA follows: TGCGCCAGCAGCTTGTTGGGGAAAGAAAAACTGTTTTTT. This codes for CASSLLGKEKLFF.

This clonotype was seen once. V usage is TRBV6-2 or TRBV6-3 and J usage is TRBJ2-3; D remains ambiguous. Germline-derived CDR1 and CDR2 are MNHEY and SVGEGT. Trimming shortened V by 0 bases and J by 3 bases, and 16 bases separated the two germline ends. The CDR3 is made up of 17 amino acids. As DNA, the CDR3 is TGTGCCAGCAGTTACTCGGCGGAAGTGCCTGAAACAGATACGCAGTATTTT. Its translation is CASSYSAEVPETDTQYF.

This clonotype was detected a few times. The chain carries TRBV9 and TRBJ2-3; possibly TRBD1 or TRBD2 for D (5 bases each). Trimming left V 1 base short and J 2 bases short, with 14 bases between. Germline loops: CDR1 SGDLS, CDR2 YYNGEE. This CDR3 is 16 amino acids long. CDR3 sequence reads: CASSVRSGAFTDTQYF. The CDR3 nucleotides read TGTGCCAGCAGCGTAAGATCCGGGGCATTCACAGATACGCAGTATTTT.

This sequence joins TRBV9 and TRBJ1-3; D perhaps matches TRBD1 (6 bases). Trimming took off 3 bases at V and 3 bases at J, with 13 bases between the two ends. CDR1 SGDLS and CDR2 YYNGEE come from the germline V gene. The CDR3 has 15 amino acids. CDR3 sequence (DNA): TGTGCCAGCAGCGAGGGGGAGTTTATTGGAAACACCATATATTTT. Residues: CASSEGEFIGNTIYF.

The chain is built from TRBV12-3 or TRBV12-4 and TRBJ1-5; 12 bases map to TRBD1. This CDR3 has 16 residues. V lost 2 bases, J lost 13 bases, and 12 bases stayed unmatched. CDR3 amino acids: CASSLLGGTGGKAQHF. The CDR3, as DNA: TGTGCCAGCAGTTTATTAGGCGGGACAGGGGGCAAGGCACAGCATTTT.

This clonotype turned up a few times. V gene TRBV4-1 combines with J gene TRBJ2-1; 14 bases line up with TRBD2. Germline values: CDR1 MGHRA, CDR2 YSYEKL. Losses at the gene ends were 3 bases for V and 7 bases for J; bases not matched to a gene: 5. This CDR3 contains 16 residues. The CDR3 DNA is TGCGCCAGCAGCCAGTCGACTAGCGGGGGGGGTAATGAGCAGTTCTTC. Translation gives CASSQSTSGGGNEQFF.

This clonotype was seen only a few times. The chain has TRBV6-1 and TRBJ2-7; 14 bases align to TRBD2. The CDR3 sequence is 18 residues long. Losses at the gene ends were 3 bases for V and 2 bases for J; bases not matched to a gene: 9. Germline values: CDR1 MNHNS, CDR2 SASEGT. The CDR3 nucleotides are TGTGCCAGCAGTGATTACCCTGGACTAGCGGGGGGACCCTACGAGCAGTACGTC. This translates into CASSDYPGLAGGPYEQYV.

The sample holds a few counts of this clonotype. The DNA for the CDR3 is TGTGCCAGCAGCCAAGATTCGGTGGGGAAGGTTGGTCAAACTTCCACAGATACGCAGTATTTT. Protein sequence: CASSQDSVGKVGQTSTDTQYF. V gene TRBV4-2 combines with J gene TRBJ2-3; D gene uncertain. The germline V gene has CDR1 LGHNA and CDR2 YNFKEQ. CDR3 length: 21 amino acids. Trimming shortened V by 0 bases and J by 2 bases, and 27 bases separated the two germline ends.

This clonotype has only one observation. CDR3 protein: CASRTGTEAFF. As DNA, the CDR3 is TGTGCCAGCAGGACAGGCACTGAAGCTTTCTTT. This sequence joins TRBV27 and TRBJ1-1, with D perhaps TRBD1 (6 bases). V was trimmed by 6 bases and J by 4 bases, leaving 6 bases between them. The CDR3 length is 11 residues. The germline V gene encodes CDR1 MNHEY and CDR2 SMNVEV (reference sequence).

This clonotype was detected only a few times. The CDR3 nucleotides are TGTGCCAGCAGCGGGGGAACAGGGGACACCGGGGAGCTGTTTTTT. It encodes CASSGGTGDTGELFF. The chain is built from TRBV9 and TRBJ2-2; 7 positions agree with TRBD1. V lost 3 bases and J lost 3; bases outside the gene matches: 5. Germline CDR1 and CDR2: SGDLS and YYNGEE. This CDR3 comprises 15 residues.

The chain has TRBV9 and TRBJ2-3; tentative D call: TRBD2 (6 bases). The CDR3 has 16 amino acids. From germline, CDR1 is SGDLS and CDR2 YYNGEE. V shed 4 bases and J shed 0 bases, with 15 bases lying between them. The CDR3 here is CASSSSPGTSTDTQYF. As DNA, the CDR3 is TGTGCCAGCAGCTCTAGCCCTGGGACTAGCACAGATACGCAGTATTTT.

The V and J genes are TRBV7-6 and TRBJ2-3; TRBD1 matches at 9 bases. This CDR3 is built from 17 residues. Per the germline V gene, CDR1 is SGHVS and CDR2 is FNYEAQ. J lost 3 bases, V lost 2 bases, and 9 bases had no gene match. The CDR3: CASSLTSDRGLTDTQYF. CDR3 nucleotide sequence: TGTGCCAGCAGCTTAACCTCAGACAGGGGGTTAACAGATACGCAGTATTTT.

The genes are TRBV9 and TRBJ2-2; a weak D match, TRBD1 (6 bases). From germline, CDR1 is SGDLS and CDR2 YYNGEE. The CDR3 totals 13 residues. Trimming removed 4 bases at V and 6 bases at J, with 10 bases between. The CDR3 DNA follows: TGTGCCAGCAGCCAAGGGGGTGCCGGGGAGCTGTTTTTT. Translating gives CASSQGGAGELFF. Using reference TRBV9 and TRBJ2-2 for the parts outside the CDR3, the full variable domain is DSGVTQTPKHLITATGQRVTLRCSPRSGDLSVYWYQQSLDQGLQFLIQYYNGEERAKGNILERFSAQQFPDLHSELNLSSLELGDSALYFCASSQGGAGELFFGEGSRLTVL.

This clonotype was seen ten or more times. The chain is built from TRBV29-1 and TRBJ2-1; D is unresolved. The CDR3 is 14 amino acids. Germline-derived CDR1 and CDR2 are SQVTM and ANQGSEA. V was trimmed by 0 bases and J by 9 bases, leaving 15 bases between them. CDR3 in DNA: TGCAGCGTTGAAGAAATGCTTGTAGGGCCTGAGCAGTTCTTC. Translation gives CSVEEMLVGPEQFF.

The V gene is TRBV9, the J gene TRBJ2-5; 8 bases map to TRBD2. V shed 3 bases, J shed 2 bases, and the junction held 3 bases outside the gene matches. Germline-derived CDR1 and CDR2 are SGDLS and YYNGEE. CDR3 length: 14 amino acids. The CDR3, as DNA: TGTGCCAGCAGCGCAGCGGGGGTACAAGAGACCCAGTACTTC. This gives the protein CASSAAGVQETQYF. Complete variable domain (other parts from reference TRBV9 and TRBJ2-5): DSGVTQTPKHLITATGQRVTLRCSPRSGDLSVYWYQQSLDQGLQFLIQYYNGEERAKGNILERFSAQQFPDLHSELNLSSLELGDSALYFCASSAAGVQETQYFGPGTRLLVL.

The table lists this clonotype with a few counts. The V call is TRBV12-5, the J call TRBJ2-7; TRBD1 aligns across 8 bases. The CDR3 spans 16 residues. V was pared by 0 bases and J by 5 bases, with 9 bases of the junction left unmatched. CDR1 and CDR2 from the germline V gene are LGHNT and FRNRAP. The CDR3 region is CASGLVRGRESNEQYF. The CDR3 DNA reads as TGTGCTAGTGGTTTGGTCAGGGGGCGAGAGTCTAACGAGCAGTACTTC.

This clonotype has only a few counts. The rearrangement joins TRBV6-5 to TRBJ2-7; no definite D call. Germline V CDR1 and CDR2: MNHEY, SVGAGI. CDR3 length equals 14 residues. The V end was cut by 5 bases, the J end by 0 bases, with 11 bases between. The CDR3 reads CASSVGDGSYEQYF. CDR3 DNA sequence: TGTGCCAGCAGTGTCGGCGACGGCTCCTACGAGCAGTACTTC.

This clonotype was detected only a few times. The chain couples TRBV4-3 to TRBJ2-5; D uncertain. The germline V gene has CDR1 LGHNA and CDR2 YSLEER. CDR3 size: 15 residues. Deletions cut 1 base from V and 3 bases from J, with 12 bases between. The CDR3 bases are TGCGCCAGCAGCCAAGTTTCGGTACCCGAAGAGACCCAGTACTTC. It translates to CASSQVSVPEETQYF.

In its sample, this clonotype was seen once. The chain employs TRBV10-2 and TRBJ1-2, with 8 bases fitting TRBD1. Germline assignment: CDR1 WSHSY and CDR2 SAAADI. The CDR3 extends over 15 amino acids. The trim removed 5 bases at V and 1 base at J, leaving 6 bases unmatched. The CDR3, as DNA: TGCGCCAGCAGTTCTGGACAGGGACTTAACTATGGCTACACCTTC. Translated, it gives CASSSGQGLNYGYTF.